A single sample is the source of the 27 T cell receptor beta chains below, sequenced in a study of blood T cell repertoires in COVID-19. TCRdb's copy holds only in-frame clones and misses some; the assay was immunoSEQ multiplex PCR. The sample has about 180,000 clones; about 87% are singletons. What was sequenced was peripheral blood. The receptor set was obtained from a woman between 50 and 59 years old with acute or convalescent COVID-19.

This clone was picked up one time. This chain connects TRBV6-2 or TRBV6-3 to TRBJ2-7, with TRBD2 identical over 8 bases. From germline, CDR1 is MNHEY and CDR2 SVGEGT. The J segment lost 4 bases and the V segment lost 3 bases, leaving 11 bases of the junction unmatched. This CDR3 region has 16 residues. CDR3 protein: CASSYQPSGSGYEQYF. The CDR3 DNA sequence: TGTGCCAGCAGTTATCAACCGAGCGGGAGTGGTTACGAGCAGTACTTC.

The CDR3 loop is CAPEKREGGLAETYEQYF. The DNA of the CDR3 is TGCGCCCCCGAAAAACGAGAGGGAGGACTAGCGGAGACCTACGAGCAGTACTTC. V usage is TRBV23-1 and J usage is TRBJ2-7, with 10 bases lining up with TRBD2. TRBV23-1 is an open reading frame, and its role is uncertain. The CDR3 covers 18 residues. V lost 11 bases to trimming and J lost 2 bases; unmatched junction nucleotides: 21.

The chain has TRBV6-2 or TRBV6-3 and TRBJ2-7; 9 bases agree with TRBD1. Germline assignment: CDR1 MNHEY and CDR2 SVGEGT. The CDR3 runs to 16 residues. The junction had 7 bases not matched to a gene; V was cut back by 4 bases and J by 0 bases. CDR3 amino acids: CASSSTGTGSSYEQYF. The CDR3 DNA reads TGTGCCAGCAGTTCCACCGGGACAGGGAGCTCCTACGAGCAGTACTTC.

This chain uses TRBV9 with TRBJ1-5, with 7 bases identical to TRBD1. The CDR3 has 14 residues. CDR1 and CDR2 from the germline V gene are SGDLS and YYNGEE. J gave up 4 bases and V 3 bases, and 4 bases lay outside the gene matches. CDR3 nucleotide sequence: TGTGCCAGCAGCGCCGGGACAGAGAATCAGCCCCAGCATTTT. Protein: CASSAGTENQPQHF.

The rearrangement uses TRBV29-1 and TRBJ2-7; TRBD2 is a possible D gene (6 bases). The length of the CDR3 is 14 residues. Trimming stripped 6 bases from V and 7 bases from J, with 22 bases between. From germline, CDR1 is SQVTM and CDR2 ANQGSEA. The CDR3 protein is CSVIRDGTLREQYF. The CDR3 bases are TGCAGCGTAATCCGGGACGGGACTCTACGGGAGCAGTACTTC.

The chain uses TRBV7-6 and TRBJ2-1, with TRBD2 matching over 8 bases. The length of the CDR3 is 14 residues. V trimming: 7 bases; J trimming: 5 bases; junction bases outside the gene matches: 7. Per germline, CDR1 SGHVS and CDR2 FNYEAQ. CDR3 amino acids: CASKGAGVDNEQFF. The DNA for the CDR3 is TGTGCCAGCAAAGGAGCGGGGGTTGACAATGAGCAGTTCTTC. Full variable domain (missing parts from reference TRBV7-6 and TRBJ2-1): GAGVSQSPRYKVTKRGQDVALRCDPISGHVSLYWYRQALGQGPEFLTYFNYEAQQDKSGLPNDRFSAERPEGSISTLTIQRTEQRDSAMYRCASKGAGVDNEQFFGPGTRLTVL.

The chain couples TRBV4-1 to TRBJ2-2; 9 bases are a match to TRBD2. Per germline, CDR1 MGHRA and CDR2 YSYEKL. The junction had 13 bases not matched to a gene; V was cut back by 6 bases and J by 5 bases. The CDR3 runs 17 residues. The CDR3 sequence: CASRLTLGTSRTGELFF. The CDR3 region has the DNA TGCGCCAGCAGACTTACTCTGGGGACTAGCAGGACCGGGGAGCTGTTTTTT.

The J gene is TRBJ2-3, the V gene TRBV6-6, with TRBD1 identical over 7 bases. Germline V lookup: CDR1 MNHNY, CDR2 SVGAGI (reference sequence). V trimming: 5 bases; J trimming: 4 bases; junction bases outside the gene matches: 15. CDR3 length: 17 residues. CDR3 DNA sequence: TGTGCCAGCAGTCCGGACCTACAGGGGTATGGGGCAGATACGCAGTATTTT. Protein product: CASSPDLQGYGADTQYF.

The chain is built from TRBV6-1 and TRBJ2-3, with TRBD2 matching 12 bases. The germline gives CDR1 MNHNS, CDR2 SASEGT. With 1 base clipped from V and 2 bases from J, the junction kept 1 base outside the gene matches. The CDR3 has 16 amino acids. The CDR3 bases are TGTGCCAGCAGTGAAGGACTAGCGGGAGTCACAGATACGCAGTATTTT. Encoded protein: CASSEGLAGVTDTQYF.

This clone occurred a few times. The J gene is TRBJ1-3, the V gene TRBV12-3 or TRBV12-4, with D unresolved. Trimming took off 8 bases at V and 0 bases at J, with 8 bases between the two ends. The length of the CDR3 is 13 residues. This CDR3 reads CASGSGSGNTIYF. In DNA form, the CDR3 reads TGTGCCAGCGGCTCGGGCTCTGGAAACACCATATATTTT.

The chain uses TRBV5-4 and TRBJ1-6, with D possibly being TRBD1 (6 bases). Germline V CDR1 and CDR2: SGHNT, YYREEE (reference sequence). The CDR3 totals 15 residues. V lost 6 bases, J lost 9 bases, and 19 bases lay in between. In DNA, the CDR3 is TGTGCCAGCACCGTTAGGGGGGGGGCCGGTTCACCCCTCCACTTT. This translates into CASTVRGGAGSPLHF. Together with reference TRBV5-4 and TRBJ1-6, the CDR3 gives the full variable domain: ETGVTQSPTHLIKTRGQQVTLRCSSQSGHNTVSWYQQALGQGPQFIFQYYREEENGRGNFPPRFSGLQFPNYSSELNVNALELDDSALYLCASTVRGGAGSPLHFGNGTRLTVT.

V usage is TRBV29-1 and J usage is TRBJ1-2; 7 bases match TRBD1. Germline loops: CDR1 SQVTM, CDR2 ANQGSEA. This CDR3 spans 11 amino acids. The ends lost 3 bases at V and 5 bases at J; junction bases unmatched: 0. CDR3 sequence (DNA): TGCAGCGTTGAGACAGGGTATGGCTACACCTTC. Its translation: CSVETGYGYTF.

The CDR3 loop is CASSLRQASTHEQFF. In nucleotides, the CDR3 is TGTGCCAGCAGCTTGAGGCAGGCCTCTACCCATGAGCAGTTCTTC. The rearrangement links TRBV5-6 to TRBJ2-1, with D uncertain. CDR1 SGHDT and CDR2 YYEEEE come from the germline V gene. V lost 1 base and J lost 8, with 16 bases in between. This CDR3 region has 15 residues.

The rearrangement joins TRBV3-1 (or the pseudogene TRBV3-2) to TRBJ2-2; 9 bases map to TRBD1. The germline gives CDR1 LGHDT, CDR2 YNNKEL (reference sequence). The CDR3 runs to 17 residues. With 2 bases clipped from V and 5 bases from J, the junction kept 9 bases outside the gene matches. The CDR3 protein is CASSQLGQGRRTGELFF. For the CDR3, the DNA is TGTGCCAGCAGCCAACTGGGACAGGGTAGGAGGACCGGGGAGCTGTTTTTT.

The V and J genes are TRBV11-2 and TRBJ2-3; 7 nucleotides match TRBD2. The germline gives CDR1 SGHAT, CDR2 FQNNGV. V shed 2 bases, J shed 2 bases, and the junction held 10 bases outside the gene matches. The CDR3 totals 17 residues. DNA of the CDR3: TGTGCCAGCAGCTTAAATGGCATAGGGACTATCACAGATACGCAGTATTTT. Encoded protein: CASSLNGIGTITDTQYF.

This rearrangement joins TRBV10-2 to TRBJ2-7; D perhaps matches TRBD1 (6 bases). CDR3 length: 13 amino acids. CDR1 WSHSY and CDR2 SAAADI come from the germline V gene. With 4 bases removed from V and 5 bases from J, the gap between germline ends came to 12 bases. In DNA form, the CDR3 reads TGCGCCAGCAGTGGGGGTGAGGGGGACGAGCAGTACTTC. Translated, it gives CASSGGEGDEQYF.

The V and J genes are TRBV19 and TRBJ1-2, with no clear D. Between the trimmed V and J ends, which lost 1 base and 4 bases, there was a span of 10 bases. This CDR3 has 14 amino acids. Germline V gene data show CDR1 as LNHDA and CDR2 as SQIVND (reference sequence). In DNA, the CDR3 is TGTGCCAGTAGTATAGTCACTGGTACCTATGGCTACACCTTC. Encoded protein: CASSIVTGTYGYTF.

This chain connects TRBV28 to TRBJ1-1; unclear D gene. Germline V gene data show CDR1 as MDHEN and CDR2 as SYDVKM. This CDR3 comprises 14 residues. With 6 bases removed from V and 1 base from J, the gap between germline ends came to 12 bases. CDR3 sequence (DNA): TGTGCCAGCAGGCCGGCGGTCACGAACACTGAAGCTTTCTTT. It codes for CASRPAVTNTEAFF. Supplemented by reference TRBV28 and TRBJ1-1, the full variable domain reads DVKVTQSSRYLVKRTGEKVFLECVQDMDHENMFWYRQDPGLGLRLIYFSYDVKMKEKGDIPEGYSVSREKKERFSLILESASTNQTSMYLCASRPAVTNTEAFFGQGTRLTVV.

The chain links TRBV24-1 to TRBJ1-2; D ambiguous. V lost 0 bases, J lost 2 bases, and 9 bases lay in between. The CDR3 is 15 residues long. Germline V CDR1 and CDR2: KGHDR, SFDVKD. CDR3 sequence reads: CATSDLDGVNYGYTF. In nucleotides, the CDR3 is TGTGCCACCAGTGATTTGGACGGAGTCAACTATGGCTACACCTTC.

CDR3 sequence reads: CASSQVPGTGNSPLHF. The CDR3 region has the DNA TGCGCCAGCAGCCAAGTTCCGGGGACAGGTAATTCACCCCTCCACTTT. The rearrangement links TRBV4-1 to TRBJ1-6, with 8 bases lining up with TRBD1. Germline loops: CDR1 MGHRA, CDR2 YSYEKL. Germline trimming cut 1 base from V and 6 bases from J; bases unmatched to any gene: 5. This CDR3 comprises 16 residues.

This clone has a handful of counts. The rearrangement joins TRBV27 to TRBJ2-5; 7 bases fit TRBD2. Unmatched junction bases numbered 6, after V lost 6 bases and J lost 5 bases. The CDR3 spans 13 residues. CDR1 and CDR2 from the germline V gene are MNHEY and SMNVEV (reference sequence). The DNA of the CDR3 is TGTGCCAGCAGGGACGGGACTATTGAGACCCAGTACTTC. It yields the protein CASRDGTIETQYF.

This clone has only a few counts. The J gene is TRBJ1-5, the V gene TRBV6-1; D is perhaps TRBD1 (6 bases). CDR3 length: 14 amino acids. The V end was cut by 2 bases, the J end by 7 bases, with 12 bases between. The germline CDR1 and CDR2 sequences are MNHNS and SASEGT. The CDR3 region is CASSESDRYQPQHF. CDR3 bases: TGTGCCAGCAGTGAATCTGACAGGTACCAGCCCCAGCATTTT.

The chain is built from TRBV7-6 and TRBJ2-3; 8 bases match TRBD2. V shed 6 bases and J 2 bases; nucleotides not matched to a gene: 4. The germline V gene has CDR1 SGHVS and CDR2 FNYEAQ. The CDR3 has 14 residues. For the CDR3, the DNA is TGTGCCAGCAGTCGTAGCGGGAACACAGATACGCAGTATTTT. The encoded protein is CASSRSGNTDTQYF.

The DNA of the CDR3 is TGTGCCAGCTCACCACCCGGGGAGGATGGCTACACCTTC. Translation gives CASSPPGEDGYTF. This chain joins TRBV18 and TRBJ1-2; D ambiguous. CDR1 and CDR2 (germline): KGHSH, LQKENI. The V end lost 0 bases, the J end lost 6 bases, and 8 bases lay between the germline ends. The length of the CDR3 is 13 residues.

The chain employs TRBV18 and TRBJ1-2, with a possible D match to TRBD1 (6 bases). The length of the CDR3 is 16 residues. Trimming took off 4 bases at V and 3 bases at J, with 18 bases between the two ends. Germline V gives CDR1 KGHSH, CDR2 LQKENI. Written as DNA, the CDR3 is TGTGCCAGCTCACGAGTTTACAGGGATGACGACTATGGCTACACCTTC. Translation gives CASSRVYRDDDYGYTF. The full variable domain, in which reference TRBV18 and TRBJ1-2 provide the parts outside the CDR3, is NAGVMQNPRHLVRRRGQEARLRCSPMKGHSHVYWYRQLPEEGLKFMVYLQKENIIDESGMPKERFSAEFPKEGPSILRIQQVVRGDSAAYFCASSRVYRDDDYGYTFGSGTRLTVV.

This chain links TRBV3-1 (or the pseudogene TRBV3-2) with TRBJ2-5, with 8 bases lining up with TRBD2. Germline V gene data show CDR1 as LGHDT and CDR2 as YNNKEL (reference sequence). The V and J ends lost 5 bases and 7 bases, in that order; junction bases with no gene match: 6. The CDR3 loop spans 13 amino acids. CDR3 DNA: TGTGCCAGCAGCAGGCGGGGGGACGGGACCCAGTACTTC. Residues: CASSRRGDGTQYF.

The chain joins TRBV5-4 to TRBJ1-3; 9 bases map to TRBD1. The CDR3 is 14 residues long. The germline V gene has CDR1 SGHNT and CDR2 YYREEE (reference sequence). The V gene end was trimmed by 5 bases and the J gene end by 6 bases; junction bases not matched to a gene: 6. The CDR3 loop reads CASSSRTGENTIYF. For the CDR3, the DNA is TGTGCCAGCAGTTCACGGACAGGGGAAAACACCATATATTTT.